The rows below give T cell receptor beta chains drawn from one sample of a study of TIL therapy for anti-PD-1-resistant metastatic lung cancer. The repertoire was sequenced with immunoSEQ multiplex PCR; TCRdb's copy has only in-frame clones and lacks some. Of about 59,000 clones in the sample, 73% are singletons; the top ten hold around 1.9%. Specimen: blood, collected at baseline. The receptors originated from a person between 25 and 79 years old with non-small cell lung cancer. CDR3s include the opening cysteine and the closing phenylalanine or tryptophan. The D gene is left open where the match is weak. Size is stated for part of the rows, as once, few or many counts, or as a class when the clone is expanded.

v_call,d_call,clone_size,j_call,cdr3_aa,cdr3_nt
TRBV5-4,.,.,TRBJ2-6,CASSPNSRLLSGANVLTF,TGTGCCAGCAGCCCCAACAGCCGTCTCCTCTCTGGGGCCAACGTCCTGACTTTC
TRBV10-3,TRBD1,few,TRBJ1-5,CAIRAGGESNQPQHF,TGTGCCATCAGGGCAGGGGGCGAAAGCAATCAGCCCCAGCATTTT
TRBV27,.,few,TRBJ1-1,CASSHYRRTVNTEAFF,TGTGCCAGCAGTCATTATAGAAGGACAGTGAACACTGAAGCTTTCTTT
TRBV9,.,.,TRBJ1-1,CASSVMGVGNTEAFF,TGTGCCAGCAGCGTCATGGGGGTCGGGAACACTGAAGCTTTCTTT
TRBV27,.,few,TRBJ2-2,CASTNTGELFF,TGTGCCAGCACTAACACCGGGGAGCTGTTTTTT
TRBV27,.,once,TRBJ1-2,CASSLGAGYGYTF,TGTGCCAGCAGTTTGGGGGCTGGCTATGGCTACACCTTC
TRBV11-2,.,.,TRBJ1-2,CASSPGQRVNYGYTF,TGTGCCAGCAGCCCAGGACAGCGAGTTAACTATGGCTACACCTTC
TRBV7-6,TRBD1,.,TRBJ1-1,CASSLGDRGTDTEAFF,TGTGCCAGCAGCTTAGGGGACAGGGGTACTGACACTGAAGCTTTCTTT
TRBV5-6,.,.,TRBJ1-2,CASSQAQSYTF,TGTGCCAGCAGCCAAGCACAGAGCTACACCTTC
TRBV7-9,.,.,TRBJ2-7,CASSLLTYEQYF,TGTGCCAGCAGCCTACTAACCTACGAGCAGTACTTC
TRBV4-2,.,.,TRBJ1-2,CASSQEAGAQESF,TGTGCCAGCAGCCAAGAGGCCGGGGCCCAGGAATCCTTC
TRBV6-1,.,.,TRBJ1-2,CASSDRGYGYTF,TGTGCCAGCAGTGACCGGGGTTATGGCTACACCTTC
TRBV18,.,once,TRBJ1-1,CASSADRNTEAFF,TGTGCCAGCTCAGCCGACAGGAACACTGAAGCTTTCTTT
TRBV7-9,TRBD1,.,TRBJ2-5,CASSGTGGGGTQYF,TGTGCCAGCAGCGGGACAGGGGGCGGAGGGACCCAGTACTTC
TRBV2,.,.,TRBJ1-1,CASTMIGRGYTEAFF,TGTGCCAGCACTATGATAGGTCGGGGCTACACTGAAGCTTTCTTT
TRBV19,TRBD1,few,TRBJ2-1,CASSPTGTPYNEQFF,TGTGCCAGTAGCCCGACAGGGACGCCCTACAATGAGCAGTTCTTC
TRBV7-3,.,.,TRBJ1-1,CASSQQQNTEAFF,TGTGCCAGCAGCCAGCAACAGAACACTGAAGCTTTCTTT
TRBV4-3,.,.,TRBJ1-1,CASSQDAAGGDTEAFF,TGCGCCAGCAGCCAAGATGCGGCGGGGGGGGACACTGAAGCTTTCTTT
TRBV7-9,.,.,TRBJ2-7,CASSLSYEQYF,TGTGCCAGCAGCTTATCCTACGAGCAGTACTTC
TRBV10-3,.,.,TRBJ2-3,CAISESLRTSTDTQYF,TGTGCCATCAGTGAGTCTTTGCGAACTAGCACAGATACGCAGTATTTT
TRBV11-3,.,.,TRBJ2-5,CASSGNGGAGETQYF,TGTGCCAGCAGCGGGAATGGCGGGGCGGGAGAGACCCAGTACTTC
TRBV6-6,.,.,TRBJ2-5,CASSMPKETQYF,TGTGCCAGTTCAATGCCTAAAGAGACCCAGTACTTC
TRBV7-6,TRBD2,.,TRBJ2-1,CASSDPLAGGFNEQFF,TGTGCCAGCAGCGACCCCTTAGCGGGGGGTTTCAATGAGCAGTTCTTC
TRBV5-4,.,.,TRBJ1-4,CASNAGGGLNEKLFF,TGTGCCAGCAACGCCGGGGGAGGGCTTAATGAAAAACTGTTTTTT
TRBV7-2,.,once,TRBJ2-4,CASSYERAAKNIQYF,TGTGCCAGCAGCTACGAGCGGGCGGCCAAAAACATTCAGTACTTC
TRBV4-3,TRBD1,.,TRBJ1-2,CASSQDSQGAGGYTF,TGCGCCAGCAGCCAAGATAGCCAGGGGGCGGGAGGCTACACCTTC
TRBV12-5,.,.,TRBJ1-1,CASGPGQSASEAFF,TGTGCTAGTGGCCCCGGACAGTCCGCCTCTGAAGCTTTCTTT